This TCR beta chain was captured by sequencing in a study of OX40 agonist ivuxolimab in advanced cancers. Assay used: immunoSEQ multiplex PCR; TCRdb lists only in-frame clones, some missing. The repertoire holds just under 75,000 clones, with roughly 90% as singletons. CDR1 and CDR2 (germline): SGHNT, YYREEE (reference sequence). The CDR3 extends over 12 amino acids. V lost 4 bases and J lost 9, with 11 bases in between. The sample was CD4+ or CD8+ T cells sorted from blood, taken in a trial of the OX40 agonist ivuxolimab. The sequence was collected from an adult with an advanced solid tumor such as melanoma, head and neck, liver or kidney cancer. The chain recombines TRBV5-4 with TRBJ2-1; D is unclear. CDR3 nucleotide sequence: TGTGCCAGCAGCCGGACGGATGCTGAGCAGTTCTTC. It specifies CASSRTDAEQFF.